Listed below are T cell receptor beta chains from one sample, sequenced in a study of blood T cell repertoires in COVID-19. Assay: immunoSEQ multiplex PCR; the TCRdb copy retains only in-frame clones and omits some. The top ten clones hold roughly 6.6% of a sample with around 370,000 clones, 88% of them seen once. Sequencing was carried out using peripheral blood. The receptors here all came from a woman aged 70-85 years with COVID-19, enrolled during active disease. Both conserved end residues are part of each CDR3. Fields, in order: V gene, J gene, clone size, D gene, CDR3 protein, CDR3 DNA. The D gene is left open where the match is weak. Where a row states a size, it is once, few, many or the class of an expanded clone; other rows omit it.

V: TRBV3-1/TRBV3-2; J: TRBJ1-1; size: NA; D: NA; CDR3: CASSHLSTEAFF; DNA: TGTGCCAGCAGCCACCTCTCCACTGAAGCTTTCTTT
V: TRBV5-1; J: TRBJ1-4; size: NA; D: TRBD1; CDR3: CASSLGQGNNEKLFF; DNA: TGCGCCAGCAGCTTGGGACAGGGCAATAATGAAAAACTGTTTTTT
V: TRBV5-1; J: TRBJ1-3; size: NA; D: NA; CDR3: CASSLGGSGNTIYF; DNA: TGCGCCAGCAGCCTAGGGGGCTCTGGAAACACCATATATTTT
V: TRBV11-3; J: TRBJ2-1; size: NA; D: TRBD2; CDR3: CASSLEGTSGYNEQFF; DNA: TGTGCCAGCAGCTTAGAGGGGACTAGCGGATACAATGAGCAGTTCTTC
V: TRBV6-6; J: TRBJ2-7; size: NA; D: TRBD1; CDR3: CASSYRDRFYEQYF; DNA: TGTGCCAGCAGTTACCGGGACAGATTCTACGAGCAGTACTTC
V: TRBV2; J: TRBJ1-2; size: NA; D: NA; CDR3: CASILNIGVYGYTF; DNA: TGTGCCAGCATTCTGAATATAGGGGTCTATGGCTACACCTTC
V: TRBV6-5; J: TRBJ1-2; size: NA; D: NA; CDR3: CASSYSGRGGYGYTF; DNA: TGTGCCAGCAGTTACTCGGGTAGGGGCGGCTATGGCTACACCTTC
V: TRBV10-3; J: TRBJ2-5; size: few; D: NA; CDR3: CAISDRGNQETQYF; DNA: TGTGCCATCAGTGATCGGGGTAACCAAGAGACCCAGTACTTC
V: TRBV19; J: TRBJ1-1; size: once; D: TRBD1; CDR3: CASSIGDRESAMYTEAFF; DNA: TGTGCCAGTAGTATAGGGGACAGGGAAAGCGCTATGTACACTGAAGCTTTCTTT
V: TRBV5-8; J: TRBJ1-3; size: NA; D: NA; CDR3: CASSTEGGRGNTIYF; DNA: TGTGCCAGCAGCACCGAGGGTGGTCGTGGAAACACCATATATTTT
V: TRBV30; J: TRBJ1-1; size: NA; D: NA; CDR3: CAWRGLWEGTEAFF; DNA: TGTGCCTGGAGGGGTCTATGGGAGGGCACTGAAGCTTTCTTT
V: TRBV13; J: TRBJ1-1; size: NA; D: NA; CDR3: CASSSPVNTEAFF; DNA: TGTGCCAGCAGCTCCCCAGTGAACACTGAAGCTTTCTTT
V: TRBV5-8; J: TRBJ2-7; size: NA; D: TRBD2; CDR3: CASSLAILGREQYF; DNA: TGTGCCAGCAGCTTGGCTATCCTCGGGAGGGAGCAGTACTTC
V: TRBV9; J: TRBJ2-5; size: NA; D: TRBD1; CDR3: CASSVAGGQAVETQYF; DNA: TGTGCCAGCAGCGTAGCTGGGGGACAGGCAGTAGAGACCCAGTACTTC
V: TRBV2; J: TRBJ1-5; size: NA; D: NA; CDR3: CASSVQGGNQPQHF; DNA: TGTGCCAGCAGTGTTCAGGGCGGCAATCAGCCCCAGCATTTT
V: TRBV25-1; J: TRBJ2-2; size: NA; D: TRBD2; CDR3: CASSSSGGPNTGELFF; DNA: TGTGCCAGCAGTTCTAGCGGGGGGCCGAACACCGGGGAGCTGTTTTTT
V: TRBV5-1; J: TRBJ1-4; size: NA; D: TRBD1; CDR3: CASSLGDSSNEKLFF; DNA: TGCGCCAGCAGCTTGGGGGACAGCTCTAATGAAAAACTGTTTTTT
V: TRBV5-1; J: TRBJ2-1; size: NA; D: TRBD2; CDR3: CASSSVGLAGSYGQFF; DNA: TGCGCCAGCAGCTCCGTAGGACTAGCGGGGTCATACGGGCAGTTCTTC
V: TRBV24-1; J: TRBJ2-2; size: NA; D: NA; CDR3: CATSDYYTGELFF; DNA: TGTGCCACCAGTGATTACTACACCGGGGAGCTGTTTTTT
V: TRBV7-2; J: TRBJ2-1; size: NA; D: NA; CDR3: CASSSDPGGGPRNEQFF; DNA: TGTGCCAGCAGCTCCGACCCTGGGGGGGGGCCTAGGAATGAGCAGTTCTTC
V: TRBV25-1; J: TRBJ1-2; size: few; D: TRBD1; CDR3: CASSAKTGGKGYTF; DNA: TGTGCCAGCAGTGCCAAGACAGGGGGCAAAGGCTACACCTTC
V: TRBV9; J: TRBJ1-2; size: NA; D: TRBD1; CDR3: CASRGQTGGSLNYGYTF; DNA: TGTGCCAGCAGGGGACAGACAGGGGGTTCCCTCAACTATGGCTACACCTTC
V: TRBV7-2; J: TRBJ1-6; size: NA; D: NA; CDR3: CASSSRQYNSPLHF; DNA: TGTGCCAGCAGCTCCCGACAGTATAATTCACCCCTCCACTTT
V: TRBV2; J: TRBJ1-1; size: NA; D: NA; CDR3: CASTPTEGPNTEAFF; DNA: TGTGCCAGCACCCCAACGGAGGGGCCGAACACTGAAGCTTTCTTT
V: TRBV7-2; J: TRBJ2-7; size: once; D: NA; CDR3: CASSPPSGEQYF; DNA: TGTGCCAGCAGCCCCCCTTCGGGCGAGCAGTACTTC
V: TRBV30; J: TRBJ2-3; size: NA; D: NA; CDR3: CAWESGATDTQYF; DNA: TGTGCCTGGGAATCAGGGGCCACAGATACGCAGTATTTT
V: TRBV28; J: TRBJ2-1; size: few; D: NA; CDR3: CASTVPSINEQFF; DNA: TGTGCCAGCACGGTCCCATCAATTAATGAGCAGTTCTTC
V: TRBV12-3/TRBV12-4; J: TRBJ2-7; size: NA; D: NA; CDR3: CASSDRRFYEQYF; DNA: TGTGCCAGCAGCGACAGGAGATTCTACGAGCAGTACTTC
V: TRBV15; J: TRBJ1-1; size: NA; D: NA; CDR3: CATSRDPGYTEAFF; DNA: TGTGCCACCAGCAGAGATCCAGGGTACACTGAAGCTTTCTTT
V: TRBV7-2; J: TRBJ2-7; size: NA; D: NA; CDR3: CASSLLPDKSYEQYF; DNA: TGTGCCAGCAGCCTACTCCCTGACAAGTCCTACGAGCAGTACTTC
V: TRBV7-2; J: TRBJ2-3; size: NA; D: TRBD2; CDR3: CASSSQAGGEDTQYF; DNA: TGTGCCAGCAGCTCCCAAGCGGGGGGTGAGGATACGCAGTATTTT
V: TRBV6-6; J: TRBJ2-7; size: NA; D: NA; CDR3: CASSYLPTGLGNEQYF; DNA: TGTGCCAGCAGTTACCTCCCTACAGGGTTGGGGAACGAGCAGTACTTC
V: TRBV6-4; J: TRBJ2-5; size: NA; D: NA; CDR3: CASRPLGGQETQYF; DNA: TGTGCCAGCAGGCCCCTAGGGGGCCAAGAGACCCAGTACTTC
V: TRBV12-3/TRBV12-4; J: TRBJ1-1; size: NA; D: TRBD1; CDR3: CASSPGGRSEAFF; DNA: TGTGCCAGCAGTCCAGGGGGAAGGTCTGAAGCTTTCTTT
V: TRBV6-5; J: TRBJ2-3; size: NA; D: TRBD1; CDR3: CASSRTGDADTQYF; DNA: TGTGCCAGCAGCCGGACAGGGGATGCAGATACGCAGTATTTT
V: TRBV7-9; J: TRBJ2-3; size: NA; D: NA; CDR3: CASSFTTPSTDTQYF; DNA: TGTGCCAGCAGCTTTACGACACCTAGCACAGATACGCAGTATTTT
V: TRBV12-3/TRBV12-4; J: TRBJ1-5; size: NA; D: NA; CDR3: CASSLIGDQPQHF; DNA: TGTGCCAGCAGTTTAATCGGAGATCAGCCCCAGCATTTT
V: TRBV30; J: TRBJ1-2; size: NA; D: NA; CDR3: CAWNRGGGYGYTF; DNA: TGTGCCTGGAATCGGGGGGGAGGCTATGGCTACACCTTC
V: TRBV19; J: TRBJ1-2; size: NA; D: NA; CDR3: CASSIPGTGGYTF; DNA: TGTGCCAGTAGTATCCCAGGGACTGGCGGCTACACCTTC
V: TRBV12-5; J: TRBJ2-2; size: NA; D: NA; CDR3: CASSVSNTGELFF; DNA: TGTGCTAGTTCCGTTTCGAACACCGGGGAGCTGTTTTTT
V: TRBV29-1; J: TRBJ1-1; size: NA; D: NA; CDR3: CSGYTGSKGTEAFF; DNA: TGCAGCGGATATACAGGGTCTAAGGGGACTGAAGCTTTCTTT
V: TRBV5-1; J: TRBJ1-6; size: once; D: NA; CDR3: CASSLNGVYNSPLHF; DNA: TGCGCCAGCAGCTTGAACGGGGTCTATAATTCACCCCTCCACTTT
V: TRBV11-3; J: TRBJ2-7; size: NA; D: TRBD1; CDR3: CASSSGQEGSDPYEQYF; DNA: TGTGCCAGCAGCTCGGGACAGGAGGGGTCAGATCCCTACGAGCAGTACTTC
V: TRBV5-1; J: TRBJ1-6; size: NA; D: NA; CDR3: CASSDEGNSPLHF; DNA: TGCGCCAGCAGTGACGAGGGAAATTCACCCCTCCACTTT
V: TRBV7-9; J: TRBJ1-4; size: NA; D: NA; CDR3: CASSLDGAATNEKLFF; DNA: TGTGCCAGCAGCTTAGATGGGGCAGCAACTAATGAAAAACTGTTTTTT
V: TRBV28; J: TRBJ2-2; size: NA; D: NA; CDR3: CATLNPFGGELFF; DNA: TGTGCCACCCTCAACCCTTTCGGCGGGGAGCTGTTTTTT
V: TRBV15; J: TRBJ1-4; size: NA; D: NA; CDR3: CATSRPRVLGEKLFF; DNA: TGTGCCACCAGCAGGCCCAGGGTTCTTGGTGAAAAACTGTTTTTT
V: TRBV5-1; J: TRBJ1-2; size: NA; D: NA; CDR3: CASSFTGGYTF; DNA: TGCGCCAGCAGCTTTACAGGGGGCTACACCTTC
V: TRBV29-1; J: TRBJ1-2; size: NA; D: TRBD1; CDR3: CSVEEGGLYGYTF; DNA: TGCAGCGTTGAAGAAGGGGGCCTTTATGGCTACACCTTC
V: TRBV5-1; J: TRBJ2-1; size: NA; D: TRBD2; CDR3: CASSLVGTSRYNEQFF; DNA: TGCGCCAGCAGCTTGGTTGGGACTAGCCGGTACAATGAGCAGTTCTTC